This T cell receptor beta chain was documented in a study of blood T cell repertoires in COVID-19. Whole-study context: Researchers got acute and convalescent COVID-19 samples from the United States, Italy and Spain. The analysed material was cDNA or gDNA that came from T cells, B-cell-depleted T cells, or PBMCs.

The repertoire was sequenced with immunoSEQ multiplex PCR; TCRdb's copy has only in-frame clones and lacks some. The sample comprises around 300,000 clones, around 86% of which are singletons, and 2% to 2.5% rests with the top ten. The sample consisted of peripheral blood. The sequence was collected from a man aged 45 to 65 with acute or convalescent COVID-19.

The CDR3 DNA follows: TGCGCCAGCAGCCAAGAGAGTAATAGCAATCAGCCCCAGCATTTT. Its protein product is CASSQESNSNQPQHF. The chain recombines TRBV4-1 with TRBJ1-5; the D is unclear. The CDR3 has 15 residues. Germline lookup yields CDR1 MGHRA and CDR2 YSYEKL. V lost 0 bases, J lost 0 bases, and 6 bases lay in between.